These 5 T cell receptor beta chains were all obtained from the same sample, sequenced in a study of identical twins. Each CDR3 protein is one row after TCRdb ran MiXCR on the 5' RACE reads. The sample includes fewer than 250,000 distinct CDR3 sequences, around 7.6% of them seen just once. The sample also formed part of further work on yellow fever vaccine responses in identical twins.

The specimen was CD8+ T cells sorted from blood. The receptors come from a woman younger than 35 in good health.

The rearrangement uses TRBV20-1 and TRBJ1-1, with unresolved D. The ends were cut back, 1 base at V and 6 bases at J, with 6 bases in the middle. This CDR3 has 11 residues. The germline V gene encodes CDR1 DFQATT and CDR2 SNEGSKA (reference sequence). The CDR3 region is CSARVLPEAFF. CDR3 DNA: TGCAGTGCTAGAGTGCTCCCTGAAGCTTTCTTT.

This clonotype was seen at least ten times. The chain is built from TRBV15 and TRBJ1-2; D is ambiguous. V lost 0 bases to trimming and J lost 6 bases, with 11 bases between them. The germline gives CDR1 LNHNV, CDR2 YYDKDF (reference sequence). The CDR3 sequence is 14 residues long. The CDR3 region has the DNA TGTGCCACCAGCAGAGATTGGGCCGGGAATGGCTACACCTTC. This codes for CATSRDWAGNGYTF. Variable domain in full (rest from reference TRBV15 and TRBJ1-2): DAMVIQNPRYQVTQFGKPVTLSCSQTLNHNVMYWYQQKSSQAPKLLFHYYDKDFNNEADTPDNFQSRRPNTSFCFLDIRSPGLGDTAMYLCATSRDWAGNGYTFGSGTRLTVV.

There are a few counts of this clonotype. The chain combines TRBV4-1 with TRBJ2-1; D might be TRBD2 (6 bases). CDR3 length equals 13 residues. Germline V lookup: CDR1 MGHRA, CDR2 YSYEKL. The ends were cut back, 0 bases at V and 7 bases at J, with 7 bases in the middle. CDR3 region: CASSQDGGNEQFF. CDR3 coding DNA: TGCGCCAGCAGCCAAGACGGGGGAAATGAGCAGTTCTTC.

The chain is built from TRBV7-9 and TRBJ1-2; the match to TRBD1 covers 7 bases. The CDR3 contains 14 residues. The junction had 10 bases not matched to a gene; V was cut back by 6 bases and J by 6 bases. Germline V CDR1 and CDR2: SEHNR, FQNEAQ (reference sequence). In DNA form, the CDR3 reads TGTGCCAGCAGTACCGGGACAGTGAGAAATGGCTACACCTTC. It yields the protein CASSTGTVRNGYTF.

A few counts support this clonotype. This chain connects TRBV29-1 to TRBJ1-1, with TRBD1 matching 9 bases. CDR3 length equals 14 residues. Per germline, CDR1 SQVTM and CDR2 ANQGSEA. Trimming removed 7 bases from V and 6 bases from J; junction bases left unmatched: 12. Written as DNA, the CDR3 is TGCAGCGCGGGTGGGGACAGGGAAGCCGCTGAAGCTTTCTTT. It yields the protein CSAGGDREAAEAFF.